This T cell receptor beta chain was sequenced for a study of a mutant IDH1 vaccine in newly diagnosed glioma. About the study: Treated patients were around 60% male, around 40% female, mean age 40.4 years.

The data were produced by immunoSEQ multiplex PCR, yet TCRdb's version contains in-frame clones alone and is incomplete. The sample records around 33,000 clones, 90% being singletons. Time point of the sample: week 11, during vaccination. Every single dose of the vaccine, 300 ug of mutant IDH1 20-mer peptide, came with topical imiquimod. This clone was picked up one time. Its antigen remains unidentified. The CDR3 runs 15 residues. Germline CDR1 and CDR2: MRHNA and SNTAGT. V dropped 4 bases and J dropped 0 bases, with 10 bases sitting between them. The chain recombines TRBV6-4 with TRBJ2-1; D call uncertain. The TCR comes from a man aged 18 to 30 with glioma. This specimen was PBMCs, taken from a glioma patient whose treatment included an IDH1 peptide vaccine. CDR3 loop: CASSAEAGSYNEQFF. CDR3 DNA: TGTGCCAGCAGTGCCGAAGCCGGCTCCTACAATGAGCAGTTCTTC.